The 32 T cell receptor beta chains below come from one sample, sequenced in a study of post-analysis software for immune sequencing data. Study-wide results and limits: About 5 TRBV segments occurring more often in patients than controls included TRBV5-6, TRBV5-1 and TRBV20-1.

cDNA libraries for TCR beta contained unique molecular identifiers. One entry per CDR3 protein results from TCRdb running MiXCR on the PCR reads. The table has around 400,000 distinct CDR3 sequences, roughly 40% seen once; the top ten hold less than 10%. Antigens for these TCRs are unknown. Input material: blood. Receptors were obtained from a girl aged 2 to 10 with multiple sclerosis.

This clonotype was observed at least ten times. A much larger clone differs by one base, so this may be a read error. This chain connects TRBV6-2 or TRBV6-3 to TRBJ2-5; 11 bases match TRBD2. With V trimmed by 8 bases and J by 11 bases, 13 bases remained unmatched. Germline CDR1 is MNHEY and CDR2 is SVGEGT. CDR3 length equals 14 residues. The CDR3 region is CASGPSGGRNEQYF. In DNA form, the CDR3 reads TGTGCCAGCGGCCCTAGCGGGGGGCGCAATGAGCAGTACTTC.

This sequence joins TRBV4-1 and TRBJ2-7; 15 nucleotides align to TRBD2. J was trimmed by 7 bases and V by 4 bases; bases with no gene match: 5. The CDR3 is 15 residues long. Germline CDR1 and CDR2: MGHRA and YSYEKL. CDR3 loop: CASSPGLAGGNEQYF. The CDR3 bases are TGCGCCAGCAGCCCGGGACTAGCGGGAGGTAATGAGCAGTACTTC.

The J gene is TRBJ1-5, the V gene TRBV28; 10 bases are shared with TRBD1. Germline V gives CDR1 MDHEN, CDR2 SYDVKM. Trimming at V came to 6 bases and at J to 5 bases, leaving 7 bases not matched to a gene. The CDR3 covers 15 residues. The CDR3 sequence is CASSPRQGADQPQHF. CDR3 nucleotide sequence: TGTGCCAGCAGCCCTAGACAGGGGGCCGATCAGCCCCAGCATTTT.

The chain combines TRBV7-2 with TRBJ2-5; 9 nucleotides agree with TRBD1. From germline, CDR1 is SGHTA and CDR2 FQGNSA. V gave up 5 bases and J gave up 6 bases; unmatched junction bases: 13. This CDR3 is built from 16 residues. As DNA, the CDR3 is TGTGCCAGCAGCGTGTCCTTGGGACAGGGAGGTCAGACCCAGTACTTC. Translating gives CASSVSLGQGGQTQYF.

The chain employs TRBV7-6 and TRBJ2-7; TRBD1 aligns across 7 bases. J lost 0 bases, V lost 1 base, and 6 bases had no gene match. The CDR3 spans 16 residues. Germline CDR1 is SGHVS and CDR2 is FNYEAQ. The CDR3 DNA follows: TGTGCCAGCAGCTTAGAGGGGGCAGGCCTCTCCTACGAGCAGTACTTC. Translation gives CASSLEGAGLSYEQYF.

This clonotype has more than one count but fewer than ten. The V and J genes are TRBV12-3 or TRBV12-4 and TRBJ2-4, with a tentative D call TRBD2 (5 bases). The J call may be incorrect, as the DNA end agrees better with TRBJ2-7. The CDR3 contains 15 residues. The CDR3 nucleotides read TGTGCCAGCAGTTTAGGAGCGCCACTAGGATACGAGCAGTACTTC. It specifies CASSLGAPLGYEQYF.

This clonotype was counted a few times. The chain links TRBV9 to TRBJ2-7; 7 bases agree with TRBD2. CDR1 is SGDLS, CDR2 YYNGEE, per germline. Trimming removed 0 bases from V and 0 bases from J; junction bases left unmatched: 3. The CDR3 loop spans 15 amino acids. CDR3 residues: CASSVGTGGSYEQYF. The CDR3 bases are TGTGCCAGCAGCGTAGGTACGGGAGGCTCCTACGAGCAGTACTTC.

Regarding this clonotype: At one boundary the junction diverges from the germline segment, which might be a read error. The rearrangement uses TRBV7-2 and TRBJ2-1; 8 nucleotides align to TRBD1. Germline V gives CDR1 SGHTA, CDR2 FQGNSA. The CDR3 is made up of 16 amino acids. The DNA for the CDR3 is TGTGCCGGCAGCTTAGTTTGGACAGGGTGGTACAATGAGCAGTTCTTC. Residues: CAGSLVWTGWYNEQFF.

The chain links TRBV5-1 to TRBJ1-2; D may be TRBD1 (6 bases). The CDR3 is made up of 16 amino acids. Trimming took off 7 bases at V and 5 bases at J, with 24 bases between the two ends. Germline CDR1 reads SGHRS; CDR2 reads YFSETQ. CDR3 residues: CASCLNTGTLVYGYTF. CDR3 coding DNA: TGCGCCAGCTGTTTGAACACCGGGACACTAGTTTATGGCTACACCTTC.

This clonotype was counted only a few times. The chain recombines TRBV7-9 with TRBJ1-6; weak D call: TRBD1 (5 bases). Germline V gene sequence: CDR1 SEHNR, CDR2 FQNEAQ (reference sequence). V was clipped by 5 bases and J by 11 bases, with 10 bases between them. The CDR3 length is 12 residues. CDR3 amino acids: CASSRGSTPLHF. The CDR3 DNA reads TGTGCCAGCAGCAGGGGCAGTACACCCCTCCACTTT.

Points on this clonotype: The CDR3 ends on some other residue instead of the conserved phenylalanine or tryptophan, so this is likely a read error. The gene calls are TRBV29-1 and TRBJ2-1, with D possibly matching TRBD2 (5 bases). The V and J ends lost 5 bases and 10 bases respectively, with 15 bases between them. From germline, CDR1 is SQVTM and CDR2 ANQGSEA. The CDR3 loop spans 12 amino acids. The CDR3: CSVTPSGVEQFC. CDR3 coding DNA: TGCAGCGTTACTCCTTCCGGGGTGGAGCAGTTCTGC.

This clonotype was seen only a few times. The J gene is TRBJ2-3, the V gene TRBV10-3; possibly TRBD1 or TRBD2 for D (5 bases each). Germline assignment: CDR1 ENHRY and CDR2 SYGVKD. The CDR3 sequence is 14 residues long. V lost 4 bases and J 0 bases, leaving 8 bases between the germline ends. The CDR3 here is CAISAWGSTDTQYF. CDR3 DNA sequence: TGTGCCATCAGTGCGTGGGGGAGCACAGATACGCAGTATTTT.

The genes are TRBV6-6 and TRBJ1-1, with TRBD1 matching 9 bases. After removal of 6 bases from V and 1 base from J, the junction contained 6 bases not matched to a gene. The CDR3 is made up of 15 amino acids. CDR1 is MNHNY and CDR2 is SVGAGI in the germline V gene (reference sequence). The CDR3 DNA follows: TGTGCCAGCAGCCCCTGGACAGGGGAGAACACTGAAGCTTTCTTT. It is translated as CASSPWTGENTEAFF.

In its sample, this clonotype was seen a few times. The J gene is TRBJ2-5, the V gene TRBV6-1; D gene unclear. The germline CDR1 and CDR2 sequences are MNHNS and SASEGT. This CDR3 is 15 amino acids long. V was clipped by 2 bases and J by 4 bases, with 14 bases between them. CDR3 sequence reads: CASSELNSHSETQYF. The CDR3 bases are TGTGCCAGCAGTGAATTGAACAGCCACTCAGAGACCCAGTACTTC.

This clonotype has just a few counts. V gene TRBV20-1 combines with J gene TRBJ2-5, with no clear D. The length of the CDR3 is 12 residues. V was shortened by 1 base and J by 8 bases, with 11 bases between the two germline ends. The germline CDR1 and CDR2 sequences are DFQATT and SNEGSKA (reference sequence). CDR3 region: CSARGDTATQYF. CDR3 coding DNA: TGCAGTGCTAGAGGTGACACTGCAACCCAGTACTTC.

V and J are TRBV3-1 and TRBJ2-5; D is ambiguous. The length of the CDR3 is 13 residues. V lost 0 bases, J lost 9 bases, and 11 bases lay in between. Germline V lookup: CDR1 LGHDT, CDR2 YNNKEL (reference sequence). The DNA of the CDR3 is TGTGCCAGCAGCCAAGACACGGGCGGATCCCAGTACTTC. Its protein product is CASSQDTGGSQYF.

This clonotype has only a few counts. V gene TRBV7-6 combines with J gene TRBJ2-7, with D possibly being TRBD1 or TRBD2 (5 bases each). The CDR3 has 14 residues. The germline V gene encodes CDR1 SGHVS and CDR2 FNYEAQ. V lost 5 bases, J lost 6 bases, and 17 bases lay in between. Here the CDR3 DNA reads TGTGCCAGCAGCACTAGTTTGCAGGGTACCGAGCAGTACTTC. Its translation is CASSTSLQGTEQYF.

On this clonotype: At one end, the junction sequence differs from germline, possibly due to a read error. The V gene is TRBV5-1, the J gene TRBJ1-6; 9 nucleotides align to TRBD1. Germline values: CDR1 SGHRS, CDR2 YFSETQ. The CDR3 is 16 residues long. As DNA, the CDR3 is TGCGCCAGCAGCCCCCAAAGGACAGGGGATAATTCGCCCCTCCACTTT. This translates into CASSPQRTGDNSPLHF. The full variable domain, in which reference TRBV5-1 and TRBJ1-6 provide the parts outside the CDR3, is KAGVTQTPRYLIKTRGQQVTLSCSPISGHRSVSWYQQTPGQGLQFLFEYFSETQRNKGNFPGRFSGRQFSNSRSEMNVSTLELGDSALYLCASSPQRTGDNSPLHFGNGTRLTVT.

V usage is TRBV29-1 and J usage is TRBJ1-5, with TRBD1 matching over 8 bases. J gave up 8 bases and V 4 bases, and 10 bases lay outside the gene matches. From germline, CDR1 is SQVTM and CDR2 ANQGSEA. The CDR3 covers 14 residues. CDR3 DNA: TGCAGCGTTGCCGCGACAGGGGTCCTTGAGCCCCAGCATTTT. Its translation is CSVAATGVLEPQHF. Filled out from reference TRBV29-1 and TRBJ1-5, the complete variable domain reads SAVISQKPSRDICQRGTSLTIQCQVDSQVTMMFWYRQQPGQSLTLIATANQGSEATYESGFVIDKFPISRPNLTFSTLTVSNMSPEDSSIYLCSVAATGVLEPQHFGDGTRLSIL.

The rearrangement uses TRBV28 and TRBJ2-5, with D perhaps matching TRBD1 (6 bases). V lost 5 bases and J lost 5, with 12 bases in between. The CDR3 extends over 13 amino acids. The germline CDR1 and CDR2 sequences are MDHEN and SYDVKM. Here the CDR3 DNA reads TGTGCCAGCAGTACAGGGCTCTGGGAGACCCAGTACTTC. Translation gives CASSTGLWETQYF.

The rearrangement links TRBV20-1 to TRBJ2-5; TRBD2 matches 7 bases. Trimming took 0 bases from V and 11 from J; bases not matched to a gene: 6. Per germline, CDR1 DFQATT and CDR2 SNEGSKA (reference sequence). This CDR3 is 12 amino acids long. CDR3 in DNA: TGCAGTGCTAGAGAGGGAGGGCGGAATCAGTACTTC. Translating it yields CSAREGGRNQYF.

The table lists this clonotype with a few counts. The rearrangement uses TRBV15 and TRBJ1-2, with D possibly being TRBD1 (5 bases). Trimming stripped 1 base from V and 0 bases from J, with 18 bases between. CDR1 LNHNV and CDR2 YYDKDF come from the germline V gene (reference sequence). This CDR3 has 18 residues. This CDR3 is CATSRVGWPGGTNYGYTF. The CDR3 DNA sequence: TGTGCCACCAGCAGAGTTGGCTGGCCCGGGGGAACTAACTATGGCTACACCTTC.

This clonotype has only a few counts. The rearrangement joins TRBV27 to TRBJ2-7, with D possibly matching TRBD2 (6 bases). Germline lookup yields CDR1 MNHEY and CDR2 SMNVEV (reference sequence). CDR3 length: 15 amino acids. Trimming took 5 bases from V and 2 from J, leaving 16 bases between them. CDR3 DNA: TGTGCCAGCAGTGCCAGCGGGTTGAGGGCCTACGAGCAGTACTTC. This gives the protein CASSASGLRAYEQYF.

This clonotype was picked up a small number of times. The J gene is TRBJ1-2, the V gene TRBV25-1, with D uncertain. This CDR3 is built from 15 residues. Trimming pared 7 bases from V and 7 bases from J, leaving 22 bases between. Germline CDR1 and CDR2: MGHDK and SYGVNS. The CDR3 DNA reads TGTGCCAGCATCCCTGAAGATGACGCAGGTGCTGGCTACACCTTC. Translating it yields CASIPEDDAGAGYTF.

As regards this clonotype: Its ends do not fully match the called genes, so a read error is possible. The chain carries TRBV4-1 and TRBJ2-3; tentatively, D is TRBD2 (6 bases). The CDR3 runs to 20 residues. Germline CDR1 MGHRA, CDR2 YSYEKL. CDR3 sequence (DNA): TGCGACAGCAGCCAACTTAGCATCAAATTGGCGGGGAAGAGCACAGATACGCAGTATTTT. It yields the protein CDSSQLSIKLAGKSTDTQYF.

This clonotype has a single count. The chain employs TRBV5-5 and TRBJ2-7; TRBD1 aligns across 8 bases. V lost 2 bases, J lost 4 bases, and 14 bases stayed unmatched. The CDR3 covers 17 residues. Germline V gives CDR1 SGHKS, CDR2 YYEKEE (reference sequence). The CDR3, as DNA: TGTGCCAGCAGCTTTTCTCCGACAGGGGCCAAGTCATACGAGCAGTACTTC. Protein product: CASSFSPTGAKSYEQYF. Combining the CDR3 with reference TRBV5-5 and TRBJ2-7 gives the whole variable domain DAGVTQSPTHLIKTRGQQVTLRCSPISGHKSVSWYQQVLGQGPQFIFQYYEKEERGRGNFPDRFSARQFPNYSSELNVNALLLGDSALYLCASSFSPTGAKSYEQYFGPGTRLTVT.

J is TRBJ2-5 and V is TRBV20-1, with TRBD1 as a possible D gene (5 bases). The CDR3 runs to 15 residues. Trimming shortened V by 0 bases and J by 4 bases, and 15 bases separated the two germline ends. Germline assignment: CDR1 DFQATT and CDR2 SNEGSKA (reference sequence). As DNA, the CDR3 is TGCAGTGCTAGAGATCCCAGATCTAGGGGAGAGACCCAGTACTTC. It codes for CSARDPRSRGETQYF.

CDR3 sequence: CASRPGGRSYEQYF. The CDR3, as DNA: TGTGCCAGCAGGCCAGGGGGTAGGTCCTACGAGCAGTACTTC. J is TRBJ2-4 and V is TRBV6-1; 7 bases fit TRBD1. The J call may be wrong; the DNA end is better matched by TRBJ2-7. The CDR3 is 14 residues long. CDR1 is MNHNS, CDR2 SASEGT, per germline.

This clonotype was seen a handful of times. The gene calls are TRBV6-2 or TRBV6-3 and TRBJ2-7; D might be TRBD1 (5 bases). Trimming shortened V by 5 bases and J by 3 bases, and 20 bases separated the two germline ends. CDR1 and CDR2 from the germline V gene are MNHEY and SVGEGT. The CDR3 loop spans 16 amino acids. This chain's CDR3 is CASSIDRTQGVYEQYF. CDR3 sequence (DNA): TGTGCCAGCAGTATAGACCGAACACAAGGGGTCTACGAGCAGTACTTC.

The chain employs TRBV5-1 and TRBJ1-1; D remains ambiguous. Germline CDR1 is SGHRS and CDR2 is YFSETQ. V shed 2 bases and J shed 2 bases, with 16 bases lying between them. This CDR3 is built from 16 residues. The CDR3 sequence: CASSLGAAGINTEAFF. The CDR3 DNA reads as TGCGCCAGCAGCTTAGGTGCGGCAGGTATCAACACTGAAGCTTTCTTT.

CDR3 sequence (DNA): TGCGCCAGCAGCCAAGATACCAGCTCCTACAATGAGCAGTTCTTC. It encodes CASSQDTSSYNEQFF. The chain is built from TRBV4-3 and TRBJ2-1, with D uncertain. Trimming removed 0 bases at V and 0 bases at J, with 6 bases between. From germline, CDR1 is LGHNA and CDR2 YSLEER. The CDR3 sequence is 15 residues long.

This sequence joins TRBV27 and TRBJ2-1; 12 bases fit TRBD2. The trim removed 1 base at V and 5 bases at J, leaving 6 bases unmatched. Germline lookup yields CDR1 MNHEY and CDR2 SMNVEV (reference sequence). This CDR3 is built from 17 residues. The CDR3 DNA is TGTGCCAGCAGTTTATTACTAGCGGGGGGCGGGCACAATGAGCAGTTCTTC. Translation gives CASSLLLAGGGHNEQFF.